Included here is one T cell receptor beta chain sequence, with context. The sample is drawn from a study of shared clonotypes between healthy human individuals. The assay used deep level. Method: immunoSEQ multiplex PCR; TCRdb's copy keeps in-frame clones and lacks some. This sample has over a million clones; roughly 96% occur once, and the top ten carry 1% to 1.5%. V was clipped by 5 bases and J by 7 bases; unmatched bases: 10. The CDR3 contains 14 residues. The germline V gene encodes CDR1 MNHEY and CDR2 SVGAGI. V usage is TRBV6-5 and J usage is TRBJ2-5; 7 bases are shared with TRBD2. The sequenced material came from naive CD4+ T cells sorted from blood. Subset denoted: CD45RA+ positively selected. The TCR was taken from a young man in good health. CDR3 sequence (DNA): TGTGCCAGCAGTCTGACAGCGGGGAGTGTGACCCAGTACTTC. Amino acids: CASSLTAGSVTQYF.